This record concerns one T cell receptor (beta chain) sequence. The sample belongs to a study of blood T cell repertoires in COVID-19. Whole-study context: T cells, B-cell-depleted T cells, or PBMCs provided the cDNA or gDNA that served as material.

Profiled with immunoSEQ multiplex PCR; TCRdb holds only in-frame clones, not every one. The sample gives approximately 140,000 clones, about 90% of which show up once; 3.5% to 4.5% is in the top ten. Per germline, CDR1 KGHSH and CDR2 LQKENI. Trimming left V 7 bases short and J 6 bases short, with 15 bases between. The CDR3 contains 14 residues. The rearrangement joins TRBV18 to TRBJ1-4, with D maybe TRBD1 (6 bases). Specimen: peripheral blood. This TCR was sampled from a woman aged 55-69 years with active or convalescent COVID-19. The DNA for the CDR3 is TGTGCCAGCTGTCCCGGGACAAGGGATGAAAAACTGTTTTTT. Translated: CASCPGTRDEKLFF.